Many counts were recorded for the clone carrying this T cell receptor beta chain. Its target is not known. Sequencing used immunoSEQ multiplex PCR; TCRdb keeps in-frame clones, though not all of them. The data hold roughly 120,000 clones, with about 63% observed a single time. This specimen comes from a study of shared clonotypes between healthy human individuals. General study findings and limits: Sampling included only blood; tissue repertoires likely differ. Unshared clonotypes carried lower generation probabilities than those common to all four donors. Naive subsets, compared against memory subsets, generally had larger estimated richness values.

Caucasian adults residing in Nashville, Tennessee made up all the donors. The CDR3 has 13 residues. Germline assignment: CDR1 MNHNS and CDR2 SASEGT. Trimming removed 0 bases from V and 5 bases from J, with 5 bases in between. The chain carries TRBV6-1 and TRBJ2-1; D is unresolved. This receptor was taken from a woman between 25 and 40 years old in good health. Sample: memory CD8+ T cells sorted from blood. Stated subset: CD45RO+ cells pooled with CCR7-negative TemRA cells. The DNA for the CDR3 is TGTGCCAGCAGTGAAGCGGCCCACAATGAGCAGTTCTTC. Translated, it gives CASSEAAHNEQFF.